The 25 T cell receptor beta chains below were found in one sample sequenced in a study of cytomegalovirus exposure and HLA in healthy donors. Profiled with immunoSEQ multiplex PCR; TCRdb holds only in-frame clones, not every one. The sample has approximately 270,000 clones, approximately 86% seen once. Input material: PBMCs. Source of these receptors: a woman under 30 in good health and CMV-seronegative.

The V and J genes are TRBV11-2 and TRBJ1-3, with a tentative D call TRBD1 (5 bases). Germline V gene sequence: CDR1 SGHAT, CDR2 FQNNGV. The CDR3 is made up of 15 amino acids. Trimming removed 7 bases from V and 3 bases from J, with 16 bases in between. The CDR3 nucleotides are TGTGCCAGCACGGACAAAGCAAGGGATGGAAACACCATATATTTT. It yields the protein CASTDKARDGNTIYF.

Concerning this clone itself: Different DNA sequences within this sample yield the same CDR3. The chain combines TRBV5-1 with TRBJ2-3, with D tentatively TRBD2 (5 bases). V was shortened by 0 bases and J by 5 bases, with 7 bases between the two germline ends. CDR1 is SGHRS and CDR2 is YFSETQ in the germline V gene. This CDR3 comprises 13 residues. The CDR3 reads CASSLARGDTQYF. DNA for the CDR3: TGCGCCAGCAGCTTGGCCCGGGGAGATACGCAGTATTTT.

The genes are TRBV6-1 and TRBJ1-4; D is ambiguous. CDR3 size: 13 residues. Germline V gene lookup returns CDR1 MNHNS and CDR2 SASEGT. V lost 2 bases and J lost 8, with 9 bases in between. CDR3 in DNA: TGTGCCAGCAGTGAAACCGATGAGGAAAAACTGTTTTTT. It yields the protein CASSETDEEKLFF.

Regarding this clone: At one of its ends the junction is not consistent with the germline gene, which may arise from a read error. The DNA for the CDR3 is TGCGCCAGCAGTGAGGACAGTCCCCAGGGTGATATGCAGTATTTT. It codes for CASSEDSPQGDMQYF. The chain has TRBV10-2 and TRBJ2-3; possibly TRBD1 for D (5 bases). The length of the CDR3 is 15 residues. Germline-derived CDR1 and CDR2 are WSHSY and SAAADI.

In DNA, the CDR3 is TGTGCCAGCAGTGACCACGGCCAAGAGACCCAGTACTTC. It translates to CASSDHGQETQYF. The chain employs TRBV2 and TRBJ2-5; D gene uncertain. This CDR3 is 13 amino acids long. V lost 3 bases and J lost 1, with 6 bases in between. Germline CDR1 and CDR2: SNHLY and FYNNEI.

V and J are TRBV10-2 and TRBJ1-5; D unclear. Trimming left V 8 bases short and J 11 bases short, with 19 bases between. The germline V gene encodes CDR1 WSHSY and CDR2 SAAADI. The CDR3 totals 13 residues. This CDR3 reads CASLRAYGESQHF. The CDR3 DNA reads as TGCGCCAGCTTGAGGGCGTACGGGGAGTCCCAGCATTTT.

This chain links TRBV30 with TRBJ1-2; D is unclear. Deletions cut 0 bases from V and 6 bases from J, with 17 bases between. This CDR3 is built from 15 residues. CDR1 is GTSNPN, CDR2 SVGIG, per germline (reference sequence). CDR3 sequence reads: CAWSVPRLGGHGYTF. The CDR3 nucleotides read TGTGCCTGGAGTGTTCCCCGACTGGGAGGTCATGGCTACACCTTC.

This clone occurred a few times. The chain's CDR3 is CATSPGGQPQHF. The CDR3 nucleotides are TGTGCCACCAGCCCAGGGGGCCAGCCCCAGCATTTT. The chain carries TRBV15 and TRBJ1-5; 8 bases align to TRBD1. Per germline, CDR1 LNHNV and CDR2 YYDKDF (reference sequence). Trimming at V came to 5 bases and at J to 7 bases, leaving 1 base not matched to a gene. The CDR3 is 12 residues long.

This chain uses TRBV5-1 with TRBJ1-4; D is unclear. V lost 0 bases to trimming and J lost 6 bases, with 9 bases between them. The CDR3 spans 14 residues. The germline V gene encodes CDR1 SGHRS and CDR2 YFSETQ. CDR3 in DNA: TGCGCCAGCAGCTTGGGCCCGGCGGATGAAAAACTGTTTTTT. It specifies CASSLGPADEKLFF. The full variable domain, rest sourced from reference TRBV5-1 and TRBJ1-4, is KAGVTQTPRYLIKTRGQQVTLSCSPISGHRSVSWYQQTPGQGLQFLFEYFSETQRNKGNFPGRFSGRQFSNSRSEMNVSTLELGDSALYLCASSLGPADEKLFFGSGTQLSVL.

J is TRBJ2-7 and V is TRBV6-5; 8 nucleotides line up with TRBD1. Germline assignment: CDR1 MNHEY and CDR2 SVGAGI. This CDR3 has 14 amino acids. With V trimmed by 5 bases and J by 6 bases, 9 bases remained unmatched. The CDR3 sequence is CASSPGTGSGEQYF. The CDR3 nucleotides read TGTGCCAGCAGTCCCGGGACAGGTTCTGGCGAGCAGTACTTC.

CDR3 sequence: CASSSGYSYNSPLHF. CDR3 in DNA: TGTGCCAGCAGCTCGGGGTACTCCTATAATTCACCCCTCCACTTT. The chain employs TRBV5-6 and TRBJ1-6; D uncertain. The ends were cut back, 3 bases at V and 0 bases at J, with 7 bases in the middle. CDR1 is SGHDT and CDR2 is YYEEEE in the germline V gene. CDR3 length: 15 residues.

The chain is built from TRBV18 and TRBJ2-1, with 10 bases that match TRBD2. Germline V gives CDR1 KGHSH, CDR2 LQKENI. Unmatched junction bases numbered 6, after V lost 1 base and J lost 9 bases. This CDR3 is 15 amino acids long. As DNA, the CDR3 is TGTGCCAGCTCACCACTCCTAGCGGGAGATAGTGAGCAGTTCTTC. It specifies CASSPLLAGDSEQFF.

V gene TRBV4-1 combines with J gene TRBJ2-7; 8 positions agree with TRBD1. The junction had 4 bases not matched to a gene; V was cut back by 1 base and J by 2 bases. The CDR3 has 15 amino acids. Germline-derived CDR1 and CDR2 are MGHRA and YSYEKL. As DNA, the CDR3 is TGCGCCAGCAGCCAAGCTCAGGGGGCTACCTACGAGCAGTACTTC. This translates into CASSQAQGATYEQYF.

The chain joins TRBV29-1 to TRBJ2-3; D perhaps matches TRBD2 (5 bases). This CDR3 region has 13 residues. Germline loops: CDR1 SQVTM, CDR2 ANQGSEA. Trimming cost V 4 bases and J 3 bases, with 11 bases left between them. Here the CDR3 DNA reads TGCAGCGTTGTAAGAGGGTTTACAGATACGCAGTATTTT. Protein: CSVVRGFTDTQYF.

V usage is TRBV5-1 and J usage is TRBJ1-1; possible D gene TRBD1, 5 bases. CDR3 length: 11 residues. Trimming took 0 bases from V and 8 from J, leaving 5 bases between them. Germline CDR1 and CDR2: SGHRS and YFSETQ. CDR3 in amino acids: CASSLEGEAFF. CDR3 bases: TGCGCCAGCAGCTTGGAGGGGGAAGCTTTCTTT.

The CDR3 region has the DNA TGTGCCAGCAGCTTGCGGGGGAGGGAAGAGACCCAGTACTTC. Translated: CASSLRGREETQYF. The gene calls are TRBV7-8 and TRBJ2-5; 7 bases line up with TRBD2. Trimming took 3 bases from V and 3 from J; bases not matched to a gene: 4. The CDR3 consists of 14 residues. The germline CDR1 and CDR2 sequences are SGHVS and FQNEAQ. Filled out from reference TRBV7-8 and TRBJ2-5, the complete variable domain reads GAGVSQSPRYKVAKRGQDVALRCDPISGHVSLFWYQQALGQGPEFLTYFQNEAQLDKSGLPSDRFFAERPEGSVSTLKIQRTQQEDSAVYLCASSLRGREETQYFGPGTRLLVL.

The J gene is TRBJ2-5, the V gene TRBV5-6; the D gene is possibly TRBD1 (7 bases). Trimming left V 4 bases short and J 5 bases short, with 18 bases between. In germline, CDR1 is SGHDT, CDR2 YYEEEE. This CDR3 is built from 15 residues. In DNA, the CDR3 is TGTGCCAGCAGCCTAGGACAGGCCGGGAGTGAGACCCAGTACTTC. Residues: CASSLGQAGSETQYF.

This chain joins TRBV7-8 and TRBJ1-2; 7 bases are shared with TRBD1. V lost 2 bases and J lost 4; bases outside the gene matches: 7. The CDR3 runs to 15 residues. CDR1 and CDR2 (germline): SGHVS, FQNEAQ. CDR3 protein: CASSLMSGGTYGYTF. CDR3 DNA: TGTGCCAGCAGCTTAATGTCAGGGGGGACCTATGGCTACACCTTC.

The chain employs TRBV2 and TRBJ2-7; 11 nucleotides match TRBD2. J lost 4 bases, V lost 3 bases, and 8 bases had no gene match. The CDR3 has 16 amino acids. Looked up from germline, CDR1 is SNHLY and CDR2 is FYNNEI. CDR3: CASSESSGRNWYEQYF. The CDR3 DNA is TGTGCCAGCAGTGAGTCTAGCGGGAGGAACTGGTACGAGCAGTACTTC.

The V gene is TRBV5-5, the J gene TRBJ2-7; D unclear. The length of the CDR3 is 14 residues. The V gene's germline CDR1 is SGHKS and CDR2 YYEKEE (reference sequence). V was trimmed by 2 bases and J by 2 bases, leaving 11 bases between them. CDR3 residues: CASSFLETAYEQYF. DNA for the CDR3: TGTGCCAGCAGCTTCTTGGAGACCGCCTACGAGCAGTACTTC. The full variable domain, its missing parts supplied by reference TRBV5-5 and TRBJ2-7, is DAGVTQSPTHLIKTRGQQVTLRCSPISGHKSVSWYQQVLGQGPQFIFQYYEKEERGRGNFPDRFSARQFPNYSSELNVNALLLGDSALYLCASSFLETAYEQYFGPGTRLTVT.

This clone has more than one count but fewer than ten. V gene TRBV19 combines with J gene TRBJ1-2; 7 bases line up with TRBD1. Germline CDR1 LNHDA, CDR2 SQIVND (reference sequence). The CDR3 covers 13 residues. V gave up 3 bases and J gave up 8 bases; unmatched junction bases: 6. Here the CDR3 reads CASSIVTGEGYTF. The CDR3 region has the DNA TGTGCCAGTAGTATTGTAACAGGGGAAGGCTACACCTTC.

CDR3 region: CSAELGGGRMDIQYF. As DNA, the CDR3 is TGCAGCGCCGAGCTCGGGGGGGGGCGAATGGACATTCAGTACTTC. This chain joins TRBV29-1 and TRBJ2-4; 8 positions match TRBD2. The V segment lost 7 bases and the J segment 8 bases; nucleotides outside the gene matches: 16. There are 15 residues in the CDR3. The V gene's germline CDR1 is SQVTM and CDR2 ANQGSEA.

The rearrangement joins TRBV18 to TRBJ2-7, with D possibly matching TRBD1 (5 bases). Per germline, CDR1 KGHSH and CDR2 LQKENI. The CDR3 loop spans 13 amino acids. The germline V and J ends were trimmed by 3 bases and 0 bases, with 6 bases remaining between them. The chain's CDR3 is CASSPGHSYEQYF. As DNA, the CDR3 is TGTGCCAGCTCACCCGGACACTCCTACGAGCAGTACTTC. Combining the CDR3 with reference TRBV18 and TRBJ2-7 gives the whole variable domain NAGVMQNPRHLVRRRGQEARLRCSPMKGHSHVYWYRQLPEEGLKFMVYLQKENIIDESGMPKERFSAEFPKEGPSILRIQQVVRGDSAAYFCASSPGHSYEQYFGPGTRLTVT.

The chain employs TRBV2 and TRBJ2-1; 10 bases agree with TRBD2. The junction had 11 bases not matched to a gene; V was cut back by 7 bases and J by 8 bases. This CDR3 spans 15 amino acids. Germline CDR1 reads SNHLY; CDR2 reads FYNNEI. The chain's CDR3 is CASNKLAGIGYEQFF. The DNA for the CDR3 is TGTGCCAGCAACAAACTAGCGGGAATTGGTTATGAGCAGTTCTTC.

This clone was observed a handful of times. The J gene is TRBJ2-2, the V gene TRBV30, with D uncertain. Trimming shortened V by 4 bases and J by 4 bases, and 13 bases separated the two germline ends. This CDR3 region has 14 residues. Looked up from germline, CDR1 is GTSNPN and CDR2 is SVGIG (reference sequence). CDR3 sequence (DNA): TGTGCCTGGACGAGGTTGATGGCCACCGGGGAGCTGTTTTTT. Its translation is CAWTRLMATGELFF.